What follows is one T cell receptor (beta chain) and its context. Libraries were prepared by immunoSEQ multiplex PCR; TCRdb keeps only in-frame clonotypes and omits some of them. The table has under 200,000 clones, 91% seen once. The sample belongs to a study of control samples from healthy donors and cancer patients. The sequenced sample was blood. The receptor's source is a woman aged 25 to 39 in good health.

DNA for the CDR3: TGTGCCAGCAGCTTATTGGGTAATGAAAAACTGTTTTTT. Translating gives CASSLLGNEKLFF. V usage is TRBV7-8 and J usage is TRBJ1-4; D gene uncertain. The CDR3 covers 13 residues. V lost 2 bases and J 4 bases, leaving 5 bases between the germline ends. Germline loops: CDR1 SGHVS, CDR2 FQNEAQ.